This TCR beta chain stems from a study of blood T cells in healthy people across ages. There are 12 residues in the CDR3. Germline CDR1 SNHLY, CDR2 FYNNEI. V was pared by 4 bases and J by 8 bases, with 9 bases between. About this clonotype: Its cognate antigen is unknown.

A second PCR of about 7 to 12 cycles used a sample-barcoded 5' primer and a J-beta primer mix. A tag from a template-switch adaptor with 12 random nucleotides marked each cDNA molecule. MiXCR, run by TCRdb on the 5' RACE reads, gives a single entry per CDR3 protein. The sample has 730,000 or so distinct CDR3 sequences, approximately 40% seen once; the top ten hold roughly 30%. Those donating, healthy Caucasian individuals from Russia, were aged roughly 6 to 90. Study outcomes and limitations: Versus aged donors, long-lived donors had higher diversity and more naive CD4+ cells. Roughly linear age-related decline in beta diversity appeared, significant by age around 38.

This clonotype was obtained from an elderly man in good health. The V and J genes are TRBV2 and TRBJ2-1, with D maybe TRBD2 (6 bases). The sequenced sample consisted of blood. This chain's CDR3 is CASSGSGDEQFF. The CDR3 nucleotides read TGTGCCAGCAGTGGGTCGGGGGATGAGCAGTTCTTC. Full variable domain (missing parts from reference TRBV2 and TRBJ2-1): EPEVTQTPSHQVTQMGQEVILRCVPISNHLYFYWYRQILGQKVEFLVSFYNNEISEKSEIFDDQFSVERPDGSNFTLKIRSTKLEDSAMYFCASSGSGDEQFFGPGTRLTVL.